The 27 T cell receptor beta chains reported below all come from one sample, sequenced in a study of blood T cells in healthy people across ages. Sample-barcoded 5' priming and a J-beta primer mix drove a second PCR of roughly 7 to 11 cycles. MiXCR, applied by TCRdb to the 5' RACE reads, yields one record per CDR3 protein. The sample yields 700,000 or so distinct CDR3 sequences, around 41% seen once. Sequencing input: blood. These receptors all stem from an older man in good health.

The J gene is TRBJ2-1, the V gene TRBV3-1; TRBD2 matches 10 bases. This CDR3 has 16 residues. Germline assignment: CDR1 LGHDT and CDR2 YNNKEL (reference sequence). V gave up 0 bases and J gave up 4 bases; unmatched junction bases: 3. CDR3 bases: TGTGCCAGCAGCCAAGACGGACTAGCGGAGTACAATGAGCAGTTCTTC. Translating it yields CASSQDGLAEYNEQFF.

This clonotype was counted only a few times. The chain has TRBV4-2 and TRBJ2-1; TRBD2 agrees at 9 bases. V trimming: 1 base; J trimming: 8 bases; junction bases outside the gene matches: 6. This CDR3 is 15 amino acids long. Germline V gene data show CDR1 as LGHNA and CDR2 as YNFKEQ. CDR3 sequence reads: CASSQGAGGMDEQFF. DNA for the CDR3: TGTGCCAGCAGCCAAGGGGCGGGAGGGATGGATGAGCAGTTCTTC.

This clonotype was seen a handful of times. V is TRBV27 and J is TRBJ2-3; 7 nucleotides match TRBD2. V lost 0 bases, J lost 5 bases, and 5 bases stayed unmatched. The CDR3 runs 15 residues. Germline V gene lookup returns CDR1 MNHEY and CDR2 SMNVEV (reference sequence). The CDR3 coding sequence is TGTGCCAGCAGTTTATCGATGGCTAGCGGAGATACGCAGTATTTT. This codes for CASSLSMASGDTQYF.

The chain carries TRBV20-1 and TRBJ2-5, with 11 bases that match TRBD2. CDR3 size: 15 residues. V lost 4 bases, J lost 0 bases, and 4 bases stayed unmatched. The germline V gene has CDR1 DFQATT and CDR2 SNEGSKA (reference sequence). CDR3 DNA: TGCAGTGCTACACTAGCGGGGGTATACCAAGAGACCCAGTACTTC. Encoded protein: CSATLAGVYQETQYF.

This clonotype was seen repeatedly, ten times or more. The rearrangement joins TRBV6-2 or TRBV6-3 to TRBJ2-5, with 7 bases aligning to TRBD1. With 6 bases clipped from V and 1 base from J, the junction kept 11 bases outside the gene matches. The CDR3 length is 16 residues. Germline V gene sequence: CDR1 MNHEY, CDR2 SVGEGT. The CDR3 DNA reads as TGTGCCAGCAGCTGGACAGGCGGGCTAGCCCAAGAGACCCAGTACTTC. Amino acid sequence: CASSWTGGLAQETQYF.

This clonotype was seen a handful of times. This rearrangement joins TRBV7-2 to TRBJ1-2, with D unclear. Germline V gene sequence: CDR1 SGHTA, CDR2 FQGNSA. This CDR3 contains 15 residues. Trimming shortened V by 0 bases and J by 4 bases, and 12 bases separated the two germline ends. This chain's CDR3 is CASSLAMTGIYGYTF. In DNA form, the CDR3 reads TGTGCCAGCAGCTTAGCGATGACGGGAATCTATGGCTACACCTTC.

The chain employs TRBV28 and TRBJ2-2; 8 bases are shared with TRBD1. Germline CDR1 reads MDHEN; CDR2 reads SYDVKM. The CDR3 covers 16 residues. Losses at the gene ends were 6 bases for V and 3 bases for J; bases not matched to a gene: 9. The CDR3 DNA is TGTGCCAGCAGGCGAAGTTCAGGGGGCCACACCGGGGAGCTGTTTTTT. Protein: CASRRSSGGHTGELFF.

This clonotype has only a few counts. Here the CDR3 reads CASRRETANYGYTF. CDR3 in DNA: TGTGCCAGCAGACGAGAGACAGCTAACTATGGCTACACCTTC. The gene calls are TRBV4-2 and TRBJ1-2; D is perhaps TRBD1 (5 bases). The germline V gene has CDR1 LGHNA and CDR2 YNFKEQ. This CDR3 comprises 14 residues. Deletions cut 6 bases from V and 0 bases from J, with 11 bases between.

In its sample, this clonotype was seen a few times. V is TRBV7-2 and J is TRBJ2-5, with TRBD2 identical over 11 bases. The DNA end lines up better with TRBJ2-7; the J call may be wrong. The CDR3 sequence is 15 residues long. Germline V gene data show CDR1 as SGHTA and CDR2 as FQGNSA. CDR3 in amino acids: CASSTRLAGPYEQYF. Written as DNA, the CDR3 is TGTGCCAGCAGCACCCGACTAGCGGGGCCCTACGAGCAGTACTTC.

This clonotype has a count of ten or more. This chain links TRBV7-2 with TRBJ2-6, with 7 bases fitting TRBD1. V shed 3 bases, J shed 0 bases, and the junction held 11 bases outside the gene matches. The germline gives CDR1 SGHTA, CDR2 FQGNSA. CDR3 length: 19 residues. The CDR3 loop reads CASSLPSGTADSGANVLTF. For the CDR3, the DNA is TGTGCCAGCAGCTTGCCGTCCGGGACAGCAGACTCTGGGGCCAACGTCCTGACTTTC.

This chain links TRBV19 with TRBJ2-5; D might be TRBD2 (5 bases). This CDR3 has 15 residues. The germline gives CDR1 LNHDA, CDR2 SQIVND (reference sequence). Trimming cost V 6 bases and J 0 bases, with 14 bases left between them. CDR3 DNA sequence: TGTGCCAGTAGAGGAGGCAGCTACCACCAAGAGACCCAGTACTTC. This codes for CASRGGSYHQETQYF.

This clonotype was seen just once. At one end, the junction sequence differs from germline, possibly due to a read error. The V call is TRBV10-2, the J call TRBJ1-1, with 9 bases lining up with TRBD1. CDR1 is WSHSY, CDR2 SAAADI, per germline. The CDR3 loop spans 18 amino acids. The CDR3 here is CASSVRGQGLNSNTGAFF. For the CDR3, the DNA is TGCGCCAGCAGTGTAAGAGGACAGGGGCTGAACTCGAACACTGGAGCTTTCTTT.

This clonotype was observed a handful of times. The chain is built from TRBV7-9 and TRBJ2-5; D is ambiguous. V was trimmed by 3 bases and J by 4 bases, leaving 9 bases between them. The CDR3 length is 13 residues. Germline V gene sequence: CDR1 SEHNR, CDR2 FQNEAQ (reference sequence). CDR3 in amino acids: CASSFGVVETQYF. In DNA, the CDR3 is TGTGCCAGCAGCTTTGGAGTTGTAGAGACCCAGTACTTC.

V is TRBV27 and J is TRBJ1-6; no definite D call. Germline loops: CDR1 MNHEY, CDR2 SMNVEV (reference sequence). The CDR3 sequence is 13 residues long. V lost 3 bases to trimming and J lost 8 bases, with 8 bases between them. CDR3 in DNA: TGTGCCAGCAGTTTCAGACGTGATTCACCCCTCCACTTT. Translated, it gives CASSFRRDSPLHF.

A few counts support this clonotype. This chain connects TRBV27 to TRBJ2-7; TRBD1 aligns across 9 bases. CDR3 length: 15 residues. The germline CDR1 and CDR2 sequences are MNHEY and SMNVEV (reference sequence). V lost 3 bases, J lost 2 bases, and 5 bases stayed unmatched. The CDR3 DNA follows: TGTGCCAGCAGTTTCAAACAGGGGGCCCCCTACGAGCAGTACTTC. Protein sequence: CASSFKQGAPYEQYF.

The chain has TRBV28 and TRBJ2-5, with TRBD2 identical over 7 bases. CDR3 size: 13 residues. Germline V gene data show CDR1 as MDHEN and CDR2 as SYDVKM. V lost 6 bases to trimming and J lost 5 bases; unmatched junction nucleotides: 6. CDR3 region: CASRGGTGETQYF. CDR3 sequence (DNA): TGTGCCAGCAGGGGGGGGACCGGGGAGACCCAGTACTTC.

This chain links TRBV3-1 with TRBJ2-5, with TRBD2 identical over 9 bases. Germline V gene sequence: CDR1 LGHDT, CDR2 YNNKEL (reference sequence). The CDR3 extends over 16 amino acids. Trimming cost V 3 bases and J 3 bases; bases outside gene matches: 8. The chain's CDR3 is CASSHRRASGKETQYF. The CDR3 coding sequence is TGTGCCAGCAGCCACAGGCGGGCTAGCGGGAAAGAGACCCAGTACTTC.

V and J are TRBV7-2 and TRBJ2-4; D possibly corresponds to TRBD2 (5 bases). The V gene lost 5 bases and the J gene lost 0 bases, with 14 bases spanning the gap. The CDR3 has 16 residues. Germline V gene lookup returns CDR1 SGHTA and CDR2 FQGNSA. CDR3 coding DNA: TGTGCCAGCAGCCCAAGGACTGATCTAGCCAAAAACATTCAGTACTTC. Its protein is CASSPRTDLAKNIQYF.

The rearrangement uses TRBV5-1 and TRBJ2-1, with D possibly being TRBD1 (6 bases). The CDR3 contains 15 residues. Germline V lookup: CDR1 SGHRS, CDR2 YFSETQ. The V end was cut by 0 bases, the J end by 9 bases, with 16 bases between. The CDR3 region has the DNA TGCGCCAGCAGCTTGGGCAGGGGTCCTTCAGCTGAGCAGTTCTTC. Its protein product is CASSLGRGPSAEQFF.

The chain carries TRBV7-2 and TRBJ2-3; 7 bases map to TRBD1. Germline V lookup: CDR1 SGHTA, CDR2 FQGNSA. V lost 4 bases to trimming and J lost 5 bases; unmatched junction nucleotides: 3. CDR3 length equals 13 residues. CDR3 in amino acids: CASSSYRGDTQYF. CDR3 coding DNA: TGTGCCAGCAGCTCATACAGGGGAGATACGCAGTATTTT.

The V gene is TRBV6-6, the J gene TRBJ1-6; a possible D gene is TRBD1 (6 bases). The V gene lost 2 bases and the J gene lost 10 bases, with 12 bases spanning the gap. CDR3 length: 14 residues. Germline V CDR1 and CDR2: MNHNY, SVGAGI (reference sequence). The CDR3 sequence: CASSYHRAESPLHF. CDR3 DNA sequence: TGTGCCAGCAGTTACCACAGGGCGGAGTCACCCCTCCACTTT.

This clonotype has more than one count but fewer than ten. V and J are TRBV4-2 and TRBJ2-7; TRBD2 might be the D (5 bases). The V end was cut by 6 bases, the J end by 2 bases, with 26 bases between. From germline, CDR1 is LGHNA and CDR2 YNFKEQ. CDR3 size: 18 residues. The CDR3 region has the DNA TGTGCCAGCAGTCCCCGGCCAGGCAGTGATTCGGGAACCTACGAGCAGTACTTC. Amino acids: CASSPRPGSDSGTYEQYF.

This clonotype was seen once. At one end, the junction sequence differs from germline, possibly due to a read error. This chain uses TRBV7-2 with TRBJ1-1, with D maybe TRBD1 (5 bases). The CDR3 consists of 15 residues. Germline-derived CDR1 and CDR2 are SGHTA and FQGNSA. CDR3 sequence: CASSLMGTANAEAFF. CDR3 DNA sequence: TGTGCCAGCAGCTTAATGGGGACTGCGAACGCTGAAGCTTTCTTT.

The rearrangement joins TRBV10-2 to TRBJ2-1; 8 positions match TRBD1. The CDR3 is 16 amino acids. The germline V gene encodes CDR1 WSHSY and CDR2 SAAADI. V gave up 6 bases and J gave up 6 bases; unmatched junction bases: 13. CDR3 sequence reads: CASRTSGTGAGNEQFF. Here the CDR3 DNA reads TGCGCCAGCAGGACTTCCGGGACAGGAGCTGGCAATGAGCAGTTCTTC.

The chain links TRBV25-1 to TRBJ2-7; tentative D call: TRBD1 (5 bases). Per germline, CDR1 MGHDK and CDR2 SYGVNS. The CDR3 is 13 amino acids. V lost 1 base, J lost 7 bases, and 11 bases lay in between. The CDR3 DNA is TGTGCCAGCAGTGAATTCAACCAGGGTGAGCAGTACTTC. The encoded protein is CASSEFNQGEQYF.

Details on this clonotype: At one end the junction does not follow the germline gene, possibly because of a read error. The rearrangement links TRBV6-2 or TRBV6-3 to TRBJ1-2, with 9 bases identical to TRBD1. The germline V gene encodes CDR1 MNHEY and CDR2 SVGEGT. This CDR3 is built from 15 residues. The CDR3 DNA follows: TGTGCCAGTAGTTCCTATGGACAGGGGACCTATGGCTACACCTTC. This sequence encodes CASSSYGQGTYGYTF.

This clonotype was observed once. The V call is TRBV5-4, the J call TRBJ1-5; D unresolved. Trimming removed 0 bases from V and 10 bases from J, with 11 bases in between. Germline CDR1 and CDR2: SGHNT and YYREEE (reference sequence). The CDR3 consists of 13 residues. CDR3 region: CASSLEMTRPQHF. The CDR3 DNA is TGTGCCAGCAGCTTGGAGATGACCCGTCCCCAGCATTTT. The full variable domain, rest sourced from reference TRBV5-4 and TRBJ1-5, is ETGVTQSPTHLIKTRGQQVTLRCSSQSGHNTVSWYQQALGQGPQFIFQYYREEENGRGNFPPRFSGLQFPNYSSELNVNALELDDSALYLCASSLEMTRPQHFGDGTRLSIL.